The 30 T cell receptor beta chains given below trace back to one sample, sequenced in a study of T-cell reconstitution after alpha-beta-depleted transplantation in children. Unique molecular identifiers were built into the TCRbeta library. MiXCR was run by TCRdb on the PCR reads, yielding one entry per CDR3 protein. The sample yields approximately 130,000 distinct CDR3 sequences, about 9.6% seen once. The source was PBMCs, mostly from graft donor cells, collected 180 days after TCRalphabeta/CD19-depleted stem cell transplant. The receptors shown here come from a girl in the first two years of life who had a stem cell transplant for combined immunodeficiency, so the T cells may come from the graft donor.

Many counts were recorded for this clonotype. The V gene is TRBV20-1, the J gene TRBJ2-1, with 7 bases matching TRBD2. Germline assignment: CDR1 DFQATT and CDR2 SNEGSKA (reference sequence). V lost 6 bases to trimming and J lost 8 bases; unmatched junction nucleotides: 7. This CDR3 contains 12 residues. The chain's CDR3 is CSARLAGDEQFF. The CDR3 bases are TGCAGTGCCCGCTTGGCGGGAGATGAGCAGTTCTTC.

This clonotype turned up a few times. V and J are TRBV25-1 and TRBJ2-1; unclear D gene. Germline loops: CDR1 MGHDK, CDR2 SYGVNS. The CDR3 contains 14 residues. V lost 7 bases and J lost 0, with 10 bases in between. The DNA of the CDR3 is TGTGCCAGCACAGGATACGGCTCCTACAATGAGCAGTTCTTC. Translated: CASTGYGSYNEQFF.

This clonotype was observed a few times. The chain recombines TRBV29-1 with TRBJ2-7; TRBD2 is a possible D gene (6 bases). Germline CDR1 is SQVTM and CDR2 is ANQGSEA. V was shortened by 1 base and J by 2 bases, with 15 bases between the two germline ends. The CDR3 sequence is 15 residues long. CDR3 nucleotides: TGCAGCGTTGAAGCCCCCGGCGGGGTTCCCTACGAGCAGTACTTC. Amino acid sequence: CSVEAPGGVPYEQYF.

This chain uses TRBV27 with TRBJ1-1; D is ambiguous. V was cut by 8 bases and J by 2 bases, with 21 bases left in between. This CDR3 region has 16 residues. Germline lookup yields CDR1 MNHEY and CDR2 SMNVEV (reference sequence). The CDR3 nucleotides read TGTGCCAGCCGTAGGAGAGGCCAAAGGTTAAACACTGAAGCTTTCTTT. Translated: CASRRRGQRLNTEAFF.

The chain uses TRBV10-3 and TRBJ1-1; weak D call: TRBD1 (6 bases). V gave up 9 bases and J gave up 3 bases, with 17 bases separating them. This CDR3 region has 14 residues. Per germline, CDR1 ENHRY and CDR2 SYGVKD. The CDR3 DNA reads TGTGCCATAGAGGACAGCGGAGTTCACACTGAAGCTTTCTTT. Translated: CAIEDSGVHTEAFF.

The gene calls are TRBV20-1 and TRBJ2-7, with no clear D. This CDR3 region has 13 residues. Germline lookup yields CDR1 DFQATT and CDR2 SNEGSKA (reference sequence). The V end was cut by 3 bases, the J end by 0 bases, with 9 bases between. The CDR3 nucleotides are TGCAGTGCTAGCGCGCGCAGCTCCTACGAGCAGTACTTC. Translating it yields CSASARSSYEQYF.

J is TRBJ2-7 and V is TRBV3-1; 10 bases fit TRBD2. J was trimmed by 2 bases and V by 10 bases; bases with no gene match: 23. Per germline, CDR1 LGHDT and CDR2 YNNKEL (reference sequence). The CDR3 loop spans 19 amino acids. CDR3 region: CATCQDWGAGGLSAYEQYF. As DNA, the CDR3 is TGTGCCACCTGCCAAGATTGGGGAGCGGGAGGGCTCTCGGCCTACGAGCAGTACTTC.

This chain connects TRBV2 to TRBJ2-3; no firm D call. Per germline, CDR1 SNHLY and CDR2 FYNNEI. V was shortened by 4 bases and J by 1 base, with 9 bases between the two germline ends. CDR3 length: 14 residues. CDR3 in amino acids: CASSGVTRTDTQYF. Written as DNA, the CDR3 is TGTGCCAGCAGTGGTGTCACCCGCACAGATACGCAGTATTTT.

The table lists this clonotype with many counts. V and J are TRBV7-7 and TRBJ2-1; D perhaps matches TRBD2 (5 bases). This CDR3 region has 13 residues. Trimming stripped 2 bases from V and 4 bases from J, with 6 bases between. Germline loops: CDR1 SSHAT, CDR2 FNYEAQ (reference sequence). The CDR3 DNA reads as TGTGCCAGCAGCTTAACTAGGTACAATGAGCAGTTCTTC. It specifies CASSLTRYNEQFF.

This clonotype has only a few counts. This chain uses TRBV12-3 or TRBV12-4 with TRBJ2-5; 7 nucleotides agree with TRBD2. J was trimmed by 2 bases and V by 2 bases; bases with no gene match: 5. The CDR3 runs to 15 residues. The CDR3 sequence: CASSLSGTRQETQYF. The CDR3 DNA reads as TGTGCCAGCAGTTTAAGCGGGACCAGGCAAGAGACCCAGTACTTC.

There are a few counts of this clonotype. The rearrangement joins TRBV5-1 to TRBJ2-5, with TRBD1 matching over 8 bases. The germline gives CDR1 SGHRS, CDR2 YFSETQ. Losses at the gene ends were 0 bases for V and 5 bases for J; bases not matched to a gene: 9. CDR3 length: 16 residues. The CDR3 DNA is TGCGCCAGCAGCTTGGGGACAGGGTCGGGATTGGAGACCCAGTACTTC. This sequence encodes CASSLGTGSGLETQYF.

In its sample, this clonotype was seen a few times. Here the CDR3 reads CSVGDRYNEQFF. CDR3 bases: TGCAGCGTTGGGGACAGATACAATGAGCAGTTCTTC. The gene calls are TRBV29-1 and TRBJ2-1; 7 bases are shared with TRBD1. The CDR3 covers 12 residues. J was trimmed by 4 bases and V by 4 bases; bases with no gene match: 1. Germline values: CDR1 SQVTM, CDR2 ANQGSEA.

This clonotype has only a few counts. This sequence joins TRBV6-5 and TRBJ1-1, with a weak D call TRBD1 (5 bases). CDR1 is MNHEY and CDR2 is SVGAGI in the germline V gene. The CDR3 consists of 15 residues. Trimming stripped 0 bases from V and 3 bases from J, with 11 bases between. Here the CDR3 reads CASSYSGRVDTEAFF. The CDR3 nucleotides read TGTGCCAGCAGTTACTCGGGCAGGGTGGACACTGAAGCTTTCTTT.

This clonotype was counted between two and nine times. The rearrangement joins TRBV20-1 to TRBJ1-1, with D perhaps matching TRBD1 (5 bases). V lost 5 bases and J 4 bases, leaving 23 bases between the germline ends. This CDR3 contains 16 residues. Germline V CDR1 and CDR2: DFQATT, SNEGSKA (reference sequence). The CDR3 DNA sequence: TGCAGTGCTGGACCCCAGTTCGACGGGGGGGGCACTGAAGCTTTCTTT. Translating it yields CSAGPQFDGGGTEAFF.

This clonotype was observed a handful of times. This sequence joins TRBV6-5 and TRBJ2-3, with 10 bases lining up with TRBD2. The J segment lost 2 bases and the V segment lost 2 bases, leaving 4 bases of the junction unmatched. Germline CDR1 MNHEY, CDR2 SVGAGI. The CDR3 runs 16 residues. For the CDR3, the DNA is TGTGCCAGCAGTTACGGGAGCGGGGGGGTCACAGATACGCAGTATTTT. It translates to CASSYGSGGVTDTQYF.

The chain carries TRBV12-3 or TRBV12-4 and TRBJ2-3, with 8 positions matching TRBD1. Trimming took 5 bases from V and 3 from J; bases not matched to a gene: 7. The CDR3 contains 15 residues. CDR3 bases: TGTGCCAGCAGTCGCAGGGGGCGAGGTACAGATACGCAGTATTTT. As protein: CASSRRGRGTDTQYF.

The table lists this clonotype with a few counts. The J gene is TRBJ1-2, the V gene TRBV24-1; possible D gene TRBD1, 5 bases. Germline values: CDR1 KGHDR, CDR2 SFDVKD. Trimming left V 2 bases short and J 7 bases short, with 7 bases between. The CDR3 length is 12 residues. CDR3 residues: CATSDSGGGYTF. The CDR3 bases are TGTGCCACCAGTGATTCTGGGGGTGGCTACACCTTC.

This clonotype was observed many times. The genes are TRBV20-1 and TRBJ1-2, with D perhaps matching TRBD1 (5 bases). This CDR3 region has 14 residues. The V gene's germline CDR1 is DFQATT and CDR2 SNEGSKA (reference sequence). V was pared by 6 bases and J by 2 bases, with 16 bases between. CDR3 bases: TGCAGTGCGGGGTCGGGGCAGGCCAACTATGGCTACACCTTC. Residues: CSAGSGQANYGYTF.

The chain couples TRBV29-1 to TRBJ2-1; TRBD1 aligns across 8 bases. CDR3 length equals 13 residues. J was trimmed by 2 bases and V by 6 bases; bases with no gene match: 3. Looked up from germline, CDR1 is SQVTM and CDR2 is ANQGSEA. The CDR3 protein is CSVPGQAYNEQFF. CDR3 DNA: TGCAGCGTACCGGGACAGGCCTACAATGAGCAGTTCTTC.

This clonotype was observed a handful of times. The J gene is TRBJ2-5, the V gene TRBV5-1, with 8 bases fitting TRBD2. V gave up 0 bases and J gave up 5 bases; unmatched junction bases: 3. Germline-derived CDR1 and CDR2 are SGHRS and YFSETQ. The CDR3 is 14 amino acids. Written as DNA, the CDR3 is TGCGCCAGCAGCTTGGTGGCTAGCGGGGAGACCCAGTACTTC. It encodes CASSLVASGETQYF.

V and J are TRBV7-2 and TRBJ2-1, with 7 bases fitting TRBD1. The trim removed 2 bases at V and 2 bases at J, leaving 3 bases unmatched. The CDR3 length is 15 residues. Per the germline V gene, CDR1 is SGHTA and CDR2 is FQGNSA. The CDR3 bases are TGTGCCAGCAGCTTATGGGGACAGACCTACAATGAGCAGTTCTTC. As protein: CASSLWGQTYNEQFF.

This clonotype was detected ten times or more. The rearrangement joins TRBV7-3 to TRBJ2-3; D is perhaps TRBD1 (6 bases). Trimming removed 1 base at V and 2 bases at J, with 19 bases between. Germline lookup yields CDR1 SGHTA and CDR2 FQGTGA. There are 18 residues in the CDR3. CDR3 in DNA: TGTGCCAGCAGCTTAAACCCCAGGGGTTGGGGCCACACAGATACGCAGTATTTT. Its translation: CASSLNPRGWGHTDTQYF.

This clonotype has a count of ten or more. V and J are TRBV25-1 and TRBJ2-7; perhaps TRBD1 as D (5 bases). Deletions cut 3 bases from V and 5 bases from J, with 11 bases between. The CDR3 extends over 13 amino acids. Germline CDR1 MGHDK, CDR2 SYGVNS. In DNA form, the CDR3 reads TGTGCCAGCAGTGAGGCAGGGCCTCACGAGCAGTACTTC. Its translation is CASSEAGPHEQYF.

The rearrangement links TRBV20-1 to TRBJ2-3, with 9 bases that match TRBD2. Losses at the gene ends were 1 base for V and 0 bases for J; bases not matched to a gene: 2. Germline values: CDR1 DFQATT, CDR2 SNEGSKA (reference sequence). The CDR3 is made up of 15 amino acids. The CDR3 DNA reads TGCAGTGCTAGAGGTCTAGCGGGGAGCACAGATACGCAGTATTTT. This encodes CSARGLAGSTDTQYF.

This chain uses TRBV7-2 with TRBJ2-1, with 11 bases aligning to TRBD1. The V gene's germline CDR1 is SGHTA and CDR2 FQGNSA. The CDR3 spans 15 residues. The V and J ends lost 4 bases and 9 bases, in that order; junction bases with no gene match: 8. CDR3 sequence reads: CASSSGQGTGGEQFF. The CDR3 region has the DNA TGTGCCAGCAGCTCCGGACAGGGGACAGGGGGTGAGCAGTTCTTC.

The V and J genes are TRBV3-1 and TRBJ1-5; no definite D call. The CDR3 contains 13 residues. V was pared by 0 bases and J by 3 bases, with 3 bases between. The germline V gene encodes CDR1 LGHDT and CDR2 YNNKEL (reference sequence). The CDR3 DNA is TGTGCCAGCAGCCAAGATCTCAATCAGCCCCAGCATTTT. Its protein product is CASSQDLNQPQHF.

A few counts support this clonotype. The gene calls are TRBV7-2 and TRBJ2-1, with D maybe TRBD2 (5 bases). Trimming removed 3 bases at V and 8 bases at J, with 11 bases between. The CDR3 loop spans 13 amino acids. Germline values: CDR1 SGHTA, CDR2 FQGNSA. In nucleotides, the CDR3 is TGTGCCAGCAGCTTCAGAGTCGGGGATGAGCAGTTCTTC. This codes for CASSFRVGDEQFF.

The chain employs TRBV5-1 and TRBJ1-6; D is ambiguous. V was cut by 0 bases and J by 10 bases, with 14 bases left in between. Germline CDR1 and CDR2: SGHRS and YFSETQ. There are 15 residues in the CDR3. CDR3 residues: CASSLAGGLASPLHF. As DNA, the CDR3 is TGCGCCAGCAGCTTGGCCGGCGGATTGGCGTCACCCCTCCACTTT.

V and J are TRBV7-9 and TRBJ1-1; TRBD1 agrees at 8 bases. V was pared by 5 bases and J by 5 bases, with 10 bases of the junction left unmatched. In germline, CDR1 is SEHNR, CDR2 FQNEAQ (reference sequence). The CDR3 is 15 amino acids. Here the CDR3 DNA reads TGTGCCAGCAGCGAATTCAGGGGGCGCGGTACTGAAGCTTTCTTT. Protein product: CASSEFRGRGTEAFF.

The sample holds a few counts of this clonotype. This rearrangement joins TRBV7-8 to TRBJ2-3; 7 bases are a match to TRBD2. This CDR3 comprises 15 residues. After removal of 4 bases from V and 3 bases from J, the junction contained 7 bases not matched to a gene. CDR1 and CDR2 (germline): SGHVS, FQNEAQ. Written as DNA, the CDR3 is TGTGCCAGCAGCTCTCTGGGCGGGGGTACAGATACGCAGTATTTT. It encodes CASSSLGGGTDTQYF.